Following are 22 T cell receptor beta chains from one sample sequenced in a study of metastatic and nonmetastatic thyroid tumors. TCRdb called clones again from the PCR reads with MiXCR. The profile covers about 20,000 clones, with 12% appearing a single time and about 6% taken by the ten largest. Every patient underwent thyroid surgery untreated. The sequenced sample consisted of blood. The receptors derive from a male donor with papillary thyroid cancer or a benign thyroid nodule (not recorded which). Some clones in this sample may be carry-over from other donors' samples.

In this sample, this clone is medium-sized. The V gene is TRBV30, the J gene TRBJ1-5; perhaps TRBD1 as D (6 bases). Trimming cost V 2 bases and J 4 bases, with 9 bases left between them. Per the germline V gene, CDR1 is GTSNPN and CDR2 is SVGIG (reference sequence). The CDR3 runs 13 residues. The CDR3 bases are TGTGCCTGGAGTATGACAGGTAATCAGCCCCAGCATTTT. Amino acid sequence: CAWSMTGNQPQHF.

This clone has more than one count but fewer than ten. The genes are TRBV20-1 and TRBJ2-7, with a tentative D call TRBD1 (6 bases). Germline CDR1 DFQATT, CDR2 SNEGSKA (reference sequence). Trimming stripped 3 bases from V and 0 bases from J, with 15 bases between. The CDR3 runs 15 residues. The CDR3 DNA reads TGCAGTGCTAGCCCCGGGACACCGAGCTCCTACGAGCAGTACTTC. The encoded protein is CSASPGTPSSYEQYF.

This clone was picked up many times. This chain links TRBV20-1 with TRBJ1-5; the match to TRBD1 covers 7 bases. The CDR3 is 14 amino acids. Germline-derived CDR1 and CDR2 are DFQATT and SNEGSKA (reference sequence). V lost 3 bases to trimming and J lost 4 bases; unmatched junction nucleotides: 6. CDR3 sequence: CSASRGRENQPQHF. The CDR3 DNA reads TGCAGTGCTAGCAGGGGGAGAGAGAATCAGCCCCAGCATTTT.

The chain carries TRBV19 and TRBJ1-6; D not certain. The CDR3 extends over 14 amino acids. V lost 5 bases to trimming and J lost 7 bases, with 12 bases between them. Germline CDR1 reads LNHDA; CDR2 reads SQIVND (reference sequence). CDR3 sequence reads: CASSSTGKNSPLHF. CDR3 sequence (DNA): TGTGCCAGTAGTTCAACGGGGAAGAATTCACCCCTCCACTTT.

This clone has just a few counts. Compared with germline, one end of the junction differs, possibly owing to a read error. The chain couples TRBV12-3 or TRBV12-4 to TRBJ2-3, with a weak D call TRBD1 (6 bases). The CDR3 covers 13 residues. In DNA, the CDR3 is TGTGCCGGCAGTACCGGGACACCCATTACGCAGTATTTT. Protein: CAGSTGTPITQYF.

This clone was recorded many times. This sequence joins TRBV5-1 and TRBJ1-1; TRBD1 agrees at 10 bases. V shed 2 bases and J 4 bases; nucleotides not matched to a gene: 2. Germline CDR1 and CDR2: SGHRS and YFSETQ. The CDR3 runs to 14 residues. The CDR3 bases are TGCGCCAGCAGCTTTCGGGACAGGGGCACTGAAGCTTTCTTT. It encodes CASSFRDRGTEAFF.

By share, this clone ranks as medium-sized. This rearrangement joins TRBV6-2 or TRBV6-3 to TRBJ2-7, with a possible D match to TRBD2 (5 bases). The CDR3 consists of 16 residues. Germline CDR1 is MNHEY and CDR2 is SVGEGT. V gave up 2 bases and J gave up 4 bases, with 18 bases separating them. The CDR3 DNA follows: TGTGCCAGCAGTTACATCCCTTTAACCAGGACTTACGAGCAGTACTTC. Protein product: CASSYIPLTRTYEQYF.

At least ten counts were recorded for this clone. V is TRBV5-1 and J is TRBJ2-7; 8 positions match TRBD1. The CDR3 covers 14 residues. J was trimmed by 0 bases and V by 1 base; bases with no gene match: 0. Germline V lookup: CDR1 SGHRS, CDR2 YFSETQ. The CDR3 DNA reads as TGCGCCAGCAGCTTGCAGGGGGCCTCCTACGAGCAGTACTTC. Translation gives CASSLQGASYEQYF.

This clone was observed many times. The gene calls are TRBV6-1 and TRBJ2-6, with D unclear. V was trimmed by 4 bases and J by 4 bases, leaving 2 bases between them. The CDR3 is 12 residues long. Germline CDR1 and CDR2: MNHNS and SASEGT. CDR3 bases: TGTGCCAGCAGTGGAGGGGCCAACGTCCTGACTTTC. It translates to CASSGGANVLTF.

This clone was picked up many times. This rearrangement joins TRBV5-8 to TRBJ2-7, with TRBD2 as a possible D gene (5 bases). This CDR3 contains 14 residues. In germline, CDR1 is SGHTS, CDR2 YDEGEE. Trimming shortened V by 0 bases and J by 3 bases, and 10 bases separated the two germline ends. This CDR3 is CASSLVRDLYEQYF. DNA of the CDR3: TGTGCCAGCAGCTTGGTCCGGGATCTCTACGAGCAGTACTTC.

This clone appeared many times. This rearrangement joins TRBV5-4 to TRBJ2-5; D is possibly TRBD1 (5 bases). V lost 6 bases and J lost 6, with 18 bases in between. The CDR3 consists of 14 residues. Germline assignment: CDR1 SGHNT and CDR2 YYREEE (reference sequence). The CDR3 nucleotides are TGTGCCAGCAATGTTGCAGGGCGAGGAAAGACCCAGTACTTC. Translation gives CASNVAGRGKTQYF.

This clone is labeled as medium-sized. V gene TRBV6-1 combines with J gene TRBJ2-7; 10 bases are a match to TRBD2. J lost 2 bases, V lost 8 bases, and 15 bases had no gene match. This CDR3 has 17 residues. The germline V gene encodes CDR1 MNHNS and CDR2 SASEGT. CDR3 loop: CASRGSGVAGGTYEQYF. The CDR3 DNA reads TGTGCCAGCCGGGGGTCGGGGGTAGCGGGAGGAACCTACGAGCAGTACTTC.

In DNA, the CDR3 is TGTGCCAGCAGCCCGGGCGGCGGGAGCGCGAACACCGGGGAGCTGTTTTTT. This encodes CASSPGGGSANTGELFF. The chain links TRBV12-3 or TRBV12-4 to TRBJ2-2, with 7 bases fitting TRBD2. J lost 0 bases, V lost 6 bases, and 10 bases had no gene match. This CDR3 has 17 amino acids.

By share, this clone ranks as medium-sized. J is TRBJ1-2 and V is TRBV28; D possibly corresponds to TRBD1 (5 bases). The V and J ends lost 4 bases and 0 bases respectively, with 9 bases between them. CDR3 size: 14 residues. Germline V lookup: CDR1 MDHEN, CDR2 SYDVKM. Written as DNA, the CDR3 is TGTGCCAGCAGTTCCGGGGCTACTAACTATGGCTACACCTTC. Encoded protein: CASSSGATNYGYTF.

This clone is termed medium-sized (0.01 to 0.1%). V and J are TRBV24-1 and TRBJ2-2; 8 bases are shared with TRBD1. The J segment lost 6 bases and the V segment lost 9 bases, leaving 8 bases of the junction unmatched. Germline V lookup: CDR1 KGHDR, CDR2 SFDVKD. The CDR3 loop spans 14 amino acids. CDR3 coding DNA: TGTGCCACCTCCGGGACAGGTCTTTCCGGGGAGCTGTTTTTT. Translated, it gives CATSGTGLSGELFF.

This clone has at least ten counts. The V gene is TRBV20-1, the J gene TRBJ2-7, with 16 positions matching TRBD2. Germline trimming cut 8 bases from V and 0 bases from J; bases unmatched to any gene: 7. The V gene's germline CDR1 is DFQATT and CDR2 SNEGSKA (reference sequence). This CDR3 region has 16 residues. The CDR3 protein is CSWPGLAGGASYEQYF. CDR3 coding DNA: TGCAGTTGGCCGGGACTAGCGGGAGGGGCCTCCTACGAGCAGTACTTC.

V usage is TRBV6-4 and J usage is TRBJ2-2, with 8 positions matching TRBD1. Germline V gives CDR1 MRHNA, CDR2 SNTAGT. V lost 4 bases to trimming and J lost 5 bases; unmatched junction nucleotides: 3. CDR3 size: 14 residues. CDR3: CASSGGQDTGELFF. DNA of the CDR3: TGTGCCAGCAGTGGGGGACAGGATACCGGGGAGCTGTTTTTT.

This clone was observed many times. The genes are TRBV20-1 and TRBJ2-3, with 9 bases fitting TRBD2. The CDR3 is 15 amino acids. The germline CDR1 and CDR2 sequences are DFQATT and SNEGSKA (reference sequence). Germline trimming cut 0 bases from V and 2 bases from J; bases unmatched to any gene: 3. CDR3 amino acids: CSARELAGSTDTQYF. In nucleotides, the CDR3 is TGCAGTGCTAGAGAACTAGCGGGTTCCACAGATACGCAGTATTTT.

On this clone: This may arise from a read error, as a much more abundant clone is one base away. The chain joins TRBV28 to TRBJ1-1, with a tentative D call TRBD1 (5 bases). The CDR3 consists of 12 residues. Germline V gives CDR1 MDHEN, CDR2 SYDVKM. The V end was cut by 10 bases, the J end by 6 bases, with 15 bases between. CDR3: CATQKQDAEAFF. The CDR3 coding sequence is TGTGCCACCCAGAAACAGGACGCTGAAGCTTTCTTT.

This clone has a count of ten or more. This chain links TRBV4-1 with TRBJ2-7; the match to TRBD2 covers 8 bases. Germline V lookup: CDR1 MGHRA, CDR2 YSYEKL. V was pared by 0 bases and J by 0 bases, with 13 bases of the junction left unmatched. The CDR3 is made up of 19 amino acids. CDR3 sequence (DNA): TGCGCCAGCAGCCAAGAGCTCTCTACCACTAGCGGCCGCTCCTACGAGCAGTACTTC. It yields the protein CASSQELSTTSGRSYEQYF.

V is TRBV20-1 and J is TRBJ1-1; TRBD1 agrees at 10 bases. V trimming: 4 bases; J trimming: 4 bases; junction bases outside the gene matches: 3. CDR3 length: 13 residues. Germline loops: CDR1 DFQATT, CDR2 SNEGSKA (reference sequence). The CDR3: CSAKTGGVTEAFF. CDR3 sequence (DNA): TGCAGTGCTAAGACAGGGGGCGTCACTGAAGCTTTCTTT.

There are many counts of this clone. The CDR3 nucleotides read TGTGCCAGCAGCCCAGGGTTCAATCAGCCCCAGCATTTT. It codes for CASSPGFNQPQHF. The chain combines TRBV27 with TRBJ1-5, with D possibly matching TRBD1 (5 bases). Germline values: CDR1 MNHEY, CDR2 SMNVEV (reference sequence). CDR3 length: 13 residues. The ends were cut back, 6 bases at V and 3 bases at J, with 9 bases in the middle.